A single sample gave rise to the 11 T cell receptor beta chains below, sequenced in a study of CD8 T cells in ankylosing spondylitis. TCRdb re-called the 5' RACE reads with MiXCR, one entry per CDR3 protein. Of 350,000 or so distinct CDR3 sequences in the sample, about 15% were seen once. The material sequenced was blood, either unsorted or a sorted T cell fraction (not recorded which). The source is a male donor with ankylosing spondylitis or in good health (not recorded which).

The gene calls are TRBV29-1 and TRBJ2-7; D might be TRBD1 or TRBD2, each matching 5 bases. The germline V and J ends were trimmed by 7 bases and 6 bases, with 16 bases remaining between them. The CDR3 contains 12 residues. CDR1 is SQVTM and CDR2 is ANQGSEA in the germline V gene. The CDR3 DNA sequence: TGCAGCGCCCGCCGGGACCTCGGCGAGCAGTACTTC. This translates into CSARRDLGEQYF.

This clonotype has ten or more counts. V is TRBV28 and J is TRBJ2-1; D is possibly TRBD1 (7 bases). The CDR3 runs 15 residues. Deletions cut 2 bases from V and 4 bases from J, with 12 bases between. Germline CDR1 MDHEN, CDR2 SYDVKM. The CDR3: CASSLGGGHYNEQFF. DNA of the CDR3: TGTGCCAGCAGTTTAGGAGGGGGCCATTACAATGAGCAGTTCTTC.

In its sample, this clonotype was seen a few times. The V call is TRBV3-1, the J call TRBJ2-5, with TRBD1 identical over 8 bases. V was clipped by 0 bases and J by 6 bases; unmatched bases: 3. This CDR3 is built from 14 residues. Germline CDR1 LGHDT, CDR2 YNNKEL (reference sequence). CDR3 DNA sequence: TGTGCCAGCAGCCAAGACTACAGGGGGAAGACCCAGTACTTC. The encoded protein is CASSQDYRGKTQYF.

This chain links TRBV20-1 with TRBJ1-5; D gene uncertain. Germline CDR1 reads DFQATT; CDR2 reads SNEGSKA (reference sequence). The CDR3 covers 14 residues. Trimming took off 5 bases at V and 0 bases at J, with 11 bases between the two ends. The CDR3 nucleotides read TGCAGTGCTCCGGACGGCCTTAGCAATCAGCCCCAGCATTTT. Amino acids: CSAPDGLSNQPQHF.

The V call is TRBV5-1, the J call TRBJ2-5, with D unresolved. V lost 0 bases, J lost 0 bases, and 12 bases lay in between. Germline lookup yields CDR1 SGHRS and CDR2 YFSETQ. The CDR3 loop spans 16 amino acids. In DNA, the CDR3 is TGCGCCAGCAGCTTGGCCACCAGCAGTAACCAAGAGACCCAGTACTTC. This sequence encodes CASSLATSSNQETQYF.

The CDR3 protein is CASSLKGSTSNTEAFF. CDR3 DNA: TGTGCCAGCAGCCTTAAGGGGTCTACCTCGAACACTGAAGCTTTCTTT. The rearrangement uses TRBV7-8 and TRBJ1-1; D is perhaps TRBD1 (5 bases). The V gene lost 5 bases and the J gene lost 1 base, with 17 bases spanning the gap. In germline, CDR1 is SGHVS, CDR2 FQNEAQ. The CDR3 extends over 16 amino acids.

The chain couples TRBV6-5 to TRBJ2-3; D is unresolved. CDR3 length equals 13 residues. V lost 5 bases, J lost 0 bases, and 6 bases lay in between. Germline V gene data show CDR1 as MNHEY and CDR2 as SVGAGI. The CDR3 DNA sequence: TGTGCCAGCAGTGACCCGAGCACAGATACGCAGTATTTT. It translates to CASSDPSTDTQYF.

This clonotype was observed many times. This sequence joins TRBV12-3 or TRBV12-4 and TRBJ2-3; D gene unclear. V dropped 4 bases and J dropped 2 bases, with 10 bases sitting between them. The CDR3 is made up of 14 amino acids. CDR3 amino acids: CASSSPPLTDTQYF. The CDR3 nucleotides are TGTGCCAGCAGTTCCCCCCCCCTCACAGATACGCAGTATTTT.

The rearrangement links TRBV2 to TRBJ2-2, with D unresolved. CDR1 is SNHLY, CDR2 FYNNEI, per germline. The CDR3 has 15 residues. Between the trimmed V and J ends, which lost 7 bases and 0 bases, there was a span of 12 bases. The DNA for the CDR3 is TGTGCCAGCAAGACGGACGCAACGAACACCGGGGAGCTGTTTTTT. Translating it yields CASKTDATNTGELFF.

J is TRBJ1-2 and V is TRBV3-1; TRBD1 aligns across 8 bases. V dropped 2 bases and J dropped 8; count of bases not matched to a gene: 4. This CDR3 region has 13 residues. Germline CDR1 and CDR2: LGHDT and YNNKEL (reference sequence). CDR3 DNA sequence: TGTGCCAGCAGCCAATTACAGGGGGACGGCTACACCTTC. This translates into CASSQLQGDGYTF.

This clonotype was seen more than once but under ten times. The chain employs TRBV6-1 and TRBJ2-2, with 8 bases aligning to TRBD2. The CDR3 contains 16 residues. Per the germline V gene, CDR1 is MNHNS and CDR2 is SASEGT. Trimming removed 7 bases from V and 8 bases from J; junction bases left unmatched: 15. CDR3 DNA: TGTGCCAGCACGAGAGGCGGGACTAGAAGTGTAGGGGAGCTGTTTTTT. Translation: CASTRGGTRSVGELFF.